The present T cell receptor beta chain was sequenced within a study of T cell changes during pregnancy in multiple sclerosis. This CDR3 region has 13 residues. Germline CDR1 and CDR2: LGHNA and YSLEER. V gave up 3 bases and J gave up 4 bases, with 7 bases separating them. Using immunoSEQ multiplex PCR, the repertoire was profiled, and TCRdb retains in-frame clones only, with some absent. This table has about 44,000 clones, 80% to 95% appearing once. The source was CD4+ T cells from peripheral blood mononuclear cells, collected in the third trimester of pregnancy. The TCR was taken from a female donor with multiple sclerosis, enrolled in a pregnancy study. The chain links TRBV4-3 to TRBJ2-1; D is unclear. The CDR3 DNA follows: TGCGCCAGCAGCCAGACAACTTACAATGAGCAGTTCTTC. Amino acid sequence: CASSQTTYNEQFF.